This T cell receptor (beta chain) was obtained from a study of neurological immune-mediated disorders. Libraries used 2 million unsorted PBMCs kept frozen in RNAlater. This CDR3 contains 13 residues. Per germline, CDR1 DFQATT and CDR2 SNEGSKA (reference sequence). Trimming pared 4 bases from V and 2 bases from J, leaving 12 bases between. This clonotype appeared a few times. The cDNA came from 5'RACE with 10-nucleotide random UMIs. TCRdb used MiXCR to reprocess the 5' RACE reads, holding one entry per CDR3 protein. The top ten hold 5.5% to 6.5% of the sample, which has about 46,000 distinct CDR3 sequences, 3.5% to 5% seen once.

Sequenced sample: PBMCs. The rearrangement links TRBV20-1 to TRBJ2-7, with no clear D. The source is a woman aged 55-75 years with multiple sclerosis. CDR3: CSAIEWPAYEQYV. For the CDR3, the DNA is TGCAGTGCTATCGAATGGCCAGCCTACGAGCAGTACGTC.